The clone carrying this T cell receptor (beta chain) occurred a few times. The antigen remains undetermined. The CDR3 consists of 16 residues. V gave up 4 bases and J gave up 2 bases, with 18 bases separating them. Germline lookup yields CDR1 MNHNY and CDR2 SVGAGI (reference sequence). The data belong to a study of beta chain features in type 1 diabetes. Overall study: What patients shared with healthy donors was a similar profile of age, gender and cell yields.

Study conclusions and caveats: Shorter TCRB CDR3s, moderately but significantly so, marked every one of the four CD4+ subsets in Type 1 diabetes patients.

Since all of the isolated RNA was reverse transcribed, expressed TCRB transcripts were what got sequenced. The repertoire was sequenced with immunoSEQ multiplex PCR; TCRdb's copy has only in-frame clones and lacks some. The data contain some 900,000 clones, about 17% of them singletons. The receptor was isolated from a woman between 18 and 30 years old in good health. The V and J genes are TRBV6-6 and TRBJ2-7, with D maybe TRBD2 (6 bases). Sequencing was done on a sample of naive CD4+ T cells from blood. CDR3 residues: CASSFSMGGYTYEQYF. The CDR3 DNA sequence: TGTGCCAGCAGTTTCTCAATGGGGGGATATACCTACGAGCAGTACTTC.